What follows are 26 T cell receptor beta chains derived from one specimen sequenced in a study of T cell repertoires in cytomegalovirus infection. Their specific antigens are unknown. TCRdb processed the reads anew with MiXCR; each CDR3 protein has one entry. This repertoire shows approximately 1,000,000 distinct CDR3 sequences, 30% to 40% found once; its top ten account for over 12%. Specimen: cultured CD8+ T cells from PBMCs, collected from culture after CMV antigen stimulation. These receptors were obtained from a human donor in good health (CMV status not recorded). Some clones in this sample may be carry-over from other donors' samples.

This rearrangement joins TRBV2 to TRBJ1-6; D uncertain. The length of the CDR3 is 15 residues. V lost 2 bases and J lost 2, with 7 bases in between. Germline loops: CDR1 SNHLY, CDR2 FYNNEI. The CDR3 coding sequence is TGTGCCAGCAGTGAATTGGTAACCTATAATTCACCCCTCCACTTT. Amino acids: CASSELVTYNSPLHF.

In regard to this clonotype: This may arise from a read error, as a much more abundant clone is one base away. J is TRBJ1-6 and V is TRBV7-9, with 10 bases that match TRBD1. CDR3 length: 15 residues. CDR1 is SEHNR, CDR2 FQNEAQ, per germline (reference sequence). The CDR3 loop reads CASSFETGGGSPPHF. CDR3 DNA sequence: TGTGCCAGCAGCTTCGAGACAGGGGGCGGCTCACCCCCCCACTTT.

This clonotype was seen a handful of times. The chain has TRBV7-3 and TRBJ1-1; D possibly corresponds to TRBD1 (5 bases). The germline V gene encodes CDR1 SGHTA and CDR2 FQGTGA. The V and J ends lost 11 bases and 0 bases respectively, with 16 bases between them. The CDR3 consists of 14 residues. The CDR3 DNA reads TGTGCCTCCAGCCGGGCAGGGTTGAACACTGAAGCTTTCTTT. Protein sequence: CASSRAGLNTEAFF.

The genes are TRBV4-1 and TRBJ1-2; the match to TRBD1 covers 7 bases. Germline CDR1 is MGHRA and CDR2 is YSYEKL. The CDR3 has 14 residues. V gave up 3 bases and J gave up 5 bases; unmatched junction bases: 6. The chain's CDR3 is CASSHQGDGYGYTF. The CDR3 DNA follows: TGCGCCAGCAGCCACCAGGGGGATGGGTATGGCTACACCTTC.

V usage is TRBV6-6 and J usage is TRBJ1-6; a weak D match, TRBD1 (5 bases). The CDR3 extends over 15 amino acids. Germline assignment: CDR1 MNHNY and CDR2 SVGAGI (reference sequence). V was shortened by 5 bases and J by 7 bases, with 15 bases between the two germline ends. The CDR3: CASSPGDSMNSPLHF. Written as DNA, the CDR3 is TGTGCCAGCAGTCCCGGGGACTCAATGAATTCACCCCTCCACTTT.

The CDR3 is CASSSRTGYTF. CDR3 nucleotide sequence: TGTGCCAGCAGCTCCCGGACGGGCTACACCTTC. The V gene is TRBV9, the J gene TRBJ1-2; D not resolved. The CDR3 loop spans 11 amino acids. V was clipped by 4 bases and J by 8 bases, with 9 bases between them. Germline V gives CDR1 SGDLS, CDR2 YYNGEE.

This clonotype was counted only a few times. The V and J genes are TRBV14 and TRBJ2-7; no clear D. V lost 4 bases, J lost 0 bases, and 7 bases lay in between. The CDR3 contains 13 residues. Germline assignment: CDR1 SGHDN and CDR2 FVKESK. The CDR3 DNA is TGTGCCAGCAGCCGCCCAGCCTCCTACGAGCAGTACTTC. This gives the protein CASSRPASYEQYF.

This clonotype was found many times. The chain joins TRBV7-6 to TRBJ2-7, with TRBD1 identical over 9 bases. The CDR3 contains 15 residues. The V gene end was trimmed by 5 bases and the J gene end by 3 bases; junction bases not matched to a gene: 8. Germline V lookup: CDR1 SGHVS, CDR2 FNYEAQ. The CDR3 sequence is CASSPGTGPNYEQYV. The CDR3 region has the DNA TGTGCCAGCAGCCCCGGGACAGGGCCAAACTACGAGCAGTACGTC.

This clonotype was seen more than once but under ten times. This chain uses TRBV6-5 with TRBJ2-3, with 9 bases fitting TRBD2. Per germline, CDR1 MNHEY and CDR2 SVGAGI. V trimming: 6 bases; J trimming: 4 bases; junction bases outside the gene matches: 11. The CDR3 contains 16 residues. The CDR3 coding sequence is TGTGCCAGCAGCCCCAGGACTAGCGAGCCCGCAGATACGCAGTATTTT. This encodes CASSPRTSEPADTQYF.

This clonotype was seen a few times. The V call is TRBV11-2, the J call TRBJ2-7; 9 bases fit TRBD1. From germline, CDR1 is SGHAT and CDR2 FQNNGV. The V and J ends lost 1 base and 3 bases, in that order; junction bases with no gene match: 7. The CDR3 length is 16 residues. Here the CDR3 reads CASSLVGTGPLYEQYV. The CDR3 DNA sequence: TGTGCCAGCAGCTTAGTCGGGACAGGGCCACTCTACGAGCAGTACGTC.

This chain connects TRBV3-1 to TRBJ2-5, with D possibly TRBD2 on 5 matching bases. The V gene's germline CDR1 is LGHDT and CDR2 YNNKEL (reference sequence). This CDR3 has 14 amino acids. The germline V and J ends were trimmed by 3 bases and 5 bases, with 13 bases remaining between them. CDR3 nucleotide sequence: TGTGCCAGCAGCCAGTCCACTAGTTTGGAGACCCAGTACTTC. Protein sequence: CASSQSTSLETQYF.

This clonotype was counted many times. The chain joins TRBV28 to TRBJ2-7, with D possibly being TRBD1 (6 bases). Trimming left V 6 bases short and J 3 bases short, with 21 bases between. The CDR3 runs 16 residues. The V gene's germline CDR1 is MDHEN and CDR2 SYDVKM. CDR3 in amino acids: CASSPNRDRFLYEQYV. In nucleotides, the CDR3 is TGTGCCAGCAGCCCGAATCGAGACAGGTTCCTCTACGAGCAGTACGTC.

This chain connects TRBV4-1 to TRBJ2-3, with 9 bases that match TRBD2. The CDR3 covers 16 residues. J was trimmed by 2 bases and V by 1 base; bases with no gene match: 4. Germline CDR1 is MGHRA and CDR2 is YSYEKL. The CDR3 protein is CASSQVTSGHTDTQYF. Here the CDR3 DNA reads TGCGCCAGCAGCCAAGTGACTAGCGGACACACAGATACGCAGTATTTT.

V is TRBV27 and J is TRBJ2-3; a possible D gene is TRBD1 (5 bases). CDR1 and CDR2 (germline): MNHEY, SMNVEV (reference sequence). CDR3 length: 12 residues. The V end lost 10 bases, the J end lost 2 bases, and 10 bases lay between the germline ends. CDR3 protein: CAIGHFTDTQYF. DNA for the CDR3: TGTGCCATTGGACATTTCACAGATACGCAGTATTTT.

This clonotype was observed a handful of times. The V call is TRBV15, the J call TRBJ2-5; no definite D call. The CDR3 is made up of 15 amino acids. Per germline, CDR1 LNHNV and CDR2 YYDKDF (reference sequence). Trimming shortened V by 0 bases and J by 2 bases, and 10 bases separated the two germline ends. CDR3 coding DNA: TGTGCCACCAGCAGAGATCGGGCAGTACAAGAGACCCAGTACTTC. Protein sequence: CATSRDRAVQETQYF.

The chain has TRBV5-6 and TRBJ2-7; 7 positions match TRBD2. Trimming cost V 2 bases and J 3 bases; bases outside gene matches: 5. This CDR3 has 14 residues. Germline CDR1 reads SGHDT; CDR2 reads YYEEEE. Here the CDR3 DNA reads TGTGCCAGCAGCTTTTTAGGGACTAACTACGAGCAGTACGTC. It is translated as CASSFLGTNYEQYV.

V is TRBV7-9 and J is TRBJ2-5; tentative D call: TRBD1 (5 bases). The CDR3 extends over 16 amino acids. The germline V gene encodes CDR1 SEHNR and CDR2 FQNEAQ (reference sequence). V was trimmed by 0 bases and J by 1 base, leaving 12 bases between them. In nucleotides, the CDR3 is TGTGCCAGCAGCTTAGCGTATCCAAGGGGCCAAGAGACCCAGTACTTC. Its protein product is CASSLAYPRGQETQYF.

In DNA form, the CDR3 reads TGTGCCAGCAGTGACCGGATTGACACTGAAGCTTTCTTT. This translates into CASSDRIDTEAFF. The chain couples TRBV6-4 to TRBJ1-1; D remains unclear. Germline assignment: CDR1 MRHNA and CDR2 SNTAGT. The CDR3 has 13 residues. V lost 2 bases and J 3 bases, leaving 7 bases between the germline ends.

The chain employs TRBV20-1 and TRBJ2-2; 8 nucleotides agree with TRBD2. The CDR3 has 16 residues. V was pared by 6 bases and J by 4 bases, with 13 bases of the junction left unmatched. Per the germline V gene, CDR1 is DFQATT and CDR2 is SNEGSKA (reference sequence). This chain's CDR3 is CSAAPTSGRGTGELFF. The CDR3 coding sequence is TGCAGTGCCGCCCCTACTAGCGGCCGAGGCACCGGGGAGCTGTTTTTT.

For this clonotype: This clone may be a read error of a much larger clone one base away. The rearrangement uses TRBV7-6 and TRBJ2-2; D may be TRBD2 (6 bases). The V gene's germline CDR1 is SGHVS and CDR2 FNYEAQ. This CDR3 region has 16 residues. Trimming shortened V by 1 base and J by 3 bases, and 12 bases separated the two germline ends. CDR3 sequence: CASSLVGGDYTGELFF. The CDR3, as DNA: TGTGCCAGCAGCTTAGTCGGCGGGGACTACACCGGGGAGCTGTTTTTT.

V gene TRBV12-5 combines with J gene TRBJ1-2; maybe TRBD1 (5 bases). There are 13 residues in the CDR3. The germline V and J ends were trimmed by 6 bases and 8 bases, with 16 bases remaining between them. Germline assignment: CDR1 LGHNT and CDR2 FRNRAP. The CDR3, as DNA: TGTGCTAGTGGCGAGGCCCGGGGACGAGGCTACACCTTC. Translation: CASGEARGRGYTF.

In this sample, this clonotype turned up a few times. The gene calls are TRBV14 and TRBJ1-2, with no clear D. Trimming shortened V by 1 base and J by 5 bases, and 14 bases separated the two germline ends. The CDR3 is made up of 15 amino acids. Germline V gene data show CDR1 as SGHDN and CDR2 as FVKESK. The CDR3 loop is CASSQGRSPWYGYTF. The CDR3 coding sequence is TGTGCCAGCAGCCAAGGGCGGTCGCCGTGGTATGGCTACACCTTC. Full variable domain (rest looked up from reference TRBV14 and TRBJ1-2): EAGVTQFPSHSVIEKGQTVTLRCDPISGHDNLYWYRRVMGKEIKFLLHFVKESKQDESGMPNNRFLAERTGGTYSTLKVQPAELEDSGVYFCASSQGRSPWYGYTFGSGTRLTVV.

The chain employs TRBV10-3 and TRBJ2-3; 14 nucleotides align to TRBD2. Germline-derived CDR1 and CDR2 are ENHRY and SYGVKD. V trimming: 6 bases; J trimming: 0 bases; junction bases outside the gene matches: 5. This CDR3 is built from 17 residues. The CDR3 sequence is CAIRVGTSGGSTDTQYF. The CDR3 DNA follows: TGTGCCATCAGAGTCGGGACTAGCGGGGGCAGCACAGATACGCAGTATTTT.

The chain combines TRBV5-6 with TRBJ2-5; 8 nucleotides align to TRBD2. From germline, CDR1 is SGHDT and CDR2 YYEEEE. The CDR3 is 15 residues long. V gave up 4 bases and J gave up 2 bases; unmatched junction bases: 7. CDR3 bases: TGTGCCAGCAGCCCGGGGGGGAGGCCTCAAGAGACCCAGTACTTC. Translated: CASSPGGRPQETQYF.

This clonotype turned up a few times. The chain joins TRBV3-1 to TRBJ1-4; the match to TRBD1 covers 7 bases. The CDR3 consists of 17 residues. Per germline, CDR1 LGHDT and CDR2 YNNKEL (reference sequence). Trimming took 1 base from V and 5 from J; bases not matched to a gene: 10. CDR3 protein: CASSQVDSWTGNEKLFF. CDR3 bases: TGTGCCAGCAGCCAAGTCGATAGCTGGACAGGCAATGAAAAACTGTTTTTT.

The chain has TRBV12-3 or TRBV12-4 and TRBJ2-7; perhaps D is TRBD1 or TRBD2 (7 bases each). The CDR3 is 14 residues long. The ends were cut back, 7 bases at V and 3 bases at J, with 16 bases in the middle. The CDR3 DNA is TGTGCCAGCAATCCCAGGGGGGGAAGCTACGAGCAGTACTTC. Translation gives CASNPRGGSYEQYF.